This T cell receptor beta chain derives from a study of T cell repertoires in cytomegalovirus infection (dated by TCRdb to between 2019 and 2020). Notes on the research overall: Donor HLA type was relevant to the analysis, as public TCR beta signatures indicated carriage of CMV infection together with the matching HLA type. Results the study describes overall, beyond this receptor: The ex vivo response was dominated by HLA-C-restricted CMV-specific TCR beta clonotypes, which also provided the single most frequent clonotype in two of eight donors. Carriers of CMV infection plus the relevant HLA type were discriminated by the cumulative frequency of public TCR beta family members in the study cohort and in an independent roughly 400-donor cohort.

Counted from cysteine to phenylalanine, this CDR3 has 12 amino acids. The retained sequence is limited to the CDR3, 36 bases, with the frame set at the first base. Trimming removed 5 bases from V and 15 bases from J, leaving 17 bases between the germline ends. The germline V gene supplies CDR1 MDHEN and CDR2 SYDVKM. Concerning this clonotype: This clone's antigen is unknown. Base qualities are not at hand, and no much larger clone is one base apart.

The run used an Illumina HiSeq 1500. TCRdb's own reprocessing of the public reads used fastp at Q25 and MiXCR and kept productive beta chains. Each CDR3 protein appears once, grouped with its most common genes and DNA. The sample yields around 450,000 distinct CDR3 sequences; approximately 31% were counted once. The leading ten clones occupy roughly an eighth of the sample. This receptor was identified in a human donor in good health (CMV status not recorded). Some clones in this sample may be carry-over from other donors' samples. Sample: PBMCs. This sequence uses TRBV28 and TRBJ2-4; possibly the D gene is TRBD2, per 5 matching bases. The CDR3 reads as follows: CASSPLGGRVYF. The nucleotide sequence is TGTGCCAGCAGTCCCCTTGGCGGGCGGGTGTACTTC.